The 21 T cell receptor beta chains below come from one sample, sequenced in a study of identical twins. Each CDR3 protein gets one entry after TCRdb re-called the 5' RACE reads with MiXCR. The data show hundreds of thousands of distinct CDR3 sequences, more than 9% seen once. The sample also formed part of further work on yellow fever vaccine responses in identical twins.

Specimen: PBMCs. The receptor set was obtained from a woman under 30 in good health.

The chain employs TRBV5-4 and TRBJ2-1; 10 bases map to TRBD2. Trimming removed 4 bases from V and 5 bases from J; junction bases left unmatched: 6. This CDR3 spans 15 amino acids. Looked up from germline, CDR1 is SGHNT and CDR2 is YYREEE (reference sequence). CDR3 in amino acids: CASSRGTSVDNEQFF. CDR3 coding DNA: TGTGCCAGCAGCCGCGGGACTAGCGTCGACAATGAGCAGTTCTTC.

This clonotype was picked up many times. For the CDR3, the DNA is TGCGCCAGCGGGGGAGGAGTCTTCAAAGGGGAGACCCAGTACTTC. Encoded protein: CASGGGVFKGETQYF. V gene TRBV5-1 combines with J gene TRBJ2-5; perhaps TRBD2 as D (6 bases). V lost 7 bases and J lost 5, with 21 bases in between. The CDR3 is made up of 15 amino acids. CDR1 SGHRS and CDR2 YFSETQ come from the germline V gene.

V gene TRBV20-1 combines with J gene TRBJ2-5; 11 bases map to TRBD2. Trimming removed 6 bases from V and 5 bases from J; junction bases left unmatched: 8. Germline assignment: CDR1 DFQATT and CDR2 SNEGSKA (reference sequence). There are 14 residues in the CDR3. CDR3 coding DNA: TGCAGTGCCCCCCCCGTAGCGGGGGGGGAGACCCAGTACTTC. Translated, it gives CSAPPVAGGETQYF.

This clonotype showed up just a few times. The rearrangement uses TRBV15 and TRBJ2-3, with 9 bases aligning to TRBD1. V shed 1 base, J shed 0 bases, and the junction held 8 bases outside the gene matches. Germline V gene sequence: CDR1 LNHNV, CDR2 YYDKDF (reference sequence). This CDR3 is 18 amino acids long. The CDR3 sequence is CATSRVRGQGSSTDTQYF. The CDR3 bases are TGTGCCACCAGCAGAGTTAGAGGACAGGGGTCAAGCACAGATACGCAGTATTTT.

This clonotype was picked up many times. The gene calls are TRBV5-1 and TRBJ2-3; D not resolved. The CDR3 contains 15 residues. Trimming left V 4 bases short and J 3 bases short, with 15 bases between. Germline V gene sequence: CDR1 SGHRS, CDR2 YFSETQ. The CDR3 spells CASSLDPRETDTQYF. CDR3 coding DNA: TGCGCCAGCAGCCTAGACCCAAGGGAAACAGATACGCAGTATTTT.

This clonotype was detected a few times. The gene calls are TRBV18 and TRBJ2-3; possibly TRBD1 for D (5 bases). The CDR3 runs to 15 residues. Between the trimmed V and J ends, which lost 0 bases and 4 bases, there was a span of 11 bases. CDR1 and CDR2 (germline): KGHSH, LQKENI. CDR3 loop: CASSPPNQGPDTQYF. In nucleotides, the CDR3 is TGTGCCAGCTCACCACCGAACCAGGGTCCAGATACGCAGTATTTT.

A few counts support this clonotype. The V gene is TRBV7-9, the J gene TRBJ2-1, with TRBD2 identical over 9 bases. Germline CDR1 and CDR2: SEHNR and FQNEAQ (reference sequence). This CDR3 is built from 16 residues. The J segment lost 5 bases and the V segment lost 5 bases, leaving 10 bases of the junction unmatched. CDR3 nucleotides: TGTGCCAGCAGCCAACGCTTGGCGGGAGGGAACAATGAGCAGTTCTTC. Protein sequence: CASSQRLAGGNNEQFF.

This chain joins TRBV2 and TRBJ2-6; D remains ambiguous. Germline loops: CDR1 SNHLY, CDR2 FYNNEI. CDR3 length: 18 residues. Trimming shortened V by 7 bases and J by 1 base, and 20 bases separated the two germline ends. CDR3 in DNA: TGTGCCAGCACCCCTAAGTACCCGCAGGCATCTGGGGCCAACGTCCTGACTTTC. Translation: CASTPKYPQASGANVLTF.

The gene calls are TRBV20-1 and TRBJ2-1; 14 nucleotides agree with TRBD2. V lost 1 base, J lost 10 bases, and 9 bases stayed unmatched. Germline V gives CDR1 DFQATT, CDR2 SNEGSKA (reference sequence). The CDR3 is 16 residues long. DNA for the CDR3: TGCAGTGCTAGAGTTTCGACTAGCGGGGGGGCCAGGGAGCAGTTCTTC. Protein: CSARVSTSGGAREQFF.

This clonotype occurred many times. The V call is TRBV6-2 or TRBV6-3, the J call TRBJ2-7; D call uncertain. V lost 4 bases, J lost 1 base, and 14 bases lay in between. The CDR3 runs 15 residues. Germline CDR1 is MNHEY and CDR2 is SVGEGT. In nucleotides, the CDR3 is TGTGCCAGCAGTTCCGCCCAGGACGGGTCCTACGAGCAGTACTTC. Its protein product is CASSSAQDGSYEQYF.

The table lists this clonotype with a few counts. This chain connects TRBV6-2 or TRBV6-3 to TRBJ1-1; no firm D call. V lost 4 bases to trimming and J lost 5 bases, with 8 bases between them. CDR1 and CDR2 (germline): MNHEY, SVGEGT. The CDR3 runs 12 residues. CDR3 bases: TGTGCCAGCAGTTCATACCAGACTGAAGCTTTCTTT. Translation: CASSSYQTEAFF.

V usage is TRBV20-1 and J usage is TRBJ2-2; D is possibly TRBD2 (6 bases). Per germline, CDR1 DFQATT and CDR2 SNEGSKA (reference sequence). Trimming left V 0 bases short and J 0 bases short, with 8 bases between. This CDR3 region has 15 residues. The CDR3 sequence is CSARDSSANTGELFF. In DNA form, the CDR3 reads TGCAGTGCTAGAGATTCTAGCGCGAACACCGGGGAGCTGTTTTTT.

In its sample, this clonotype was seen a few times. The chain employs TRBV5-1 and TRBJ1-6; D is undetermined. This CDR3 is 15 amino acids long. With 0 bases removed from V and 6 bases from J, the gap between germline ends came to 10 bases. Germline values: CDR1 SGHRS, CDR2 YFSETQ. CDR3 DNA: TGCGCCAGCAGCTTGGCTATAGAAATTAATTCACCCCTCCACTTT. Its protein is CASSLAIEINSPLHF.

The CDR3 loop reads CASSLKSGTNTEAFF. The CDR3 DNA reads TGCGCCAGCAGCTTGAAGTCAGGGACGAACACTGAAGCTTTCTTT. The chain has TRBV5-1 and TRBJ1-1, with TRBD1 as a possible D gene (5 bases). The CDR3 runs to 15 residues. Trimming shortened V by 1 base and J by 1 base, and 11 bases separated the two germline ends. From germline, CDR1 is SGHRS and CDR2 YFSETQ.

V and J are TRBV6-2 or TRBV6-3 and TRBJ2-3; TRBD2 matches at 13 bases. Per the germline V gene, CDR1 is MNHEY and CDR2 is SVGEGT. V lost 5 bases to trimming and J lost 1 base; unmatched junction nucleotides: 6. The CDR3 runs to 17 residues. The CDR3 DNA reads TGTGCCAGCAGTCCTTGGACTAGCGGGAGCGGCACAGATACGCAGTATTTT. Translated: CASSPWTSGSGTDTQYF.

This chain joins TRBV9 and TRBJ2-5; 7 bases line up with TRBD2. The germline V gene encodes CDR1 SGDLS and CDR2 YYNGEE. With V trimmed by 3 bases and J by 0 bases, 11 bases remained unmatched. This CDR3 comprises 17 residues. Here the CDR3 DNA reads TGTGCCAGCAGCGCACTTGGACTAGTTCGTGACCAAGAGACCCAGTACTTC. Amino acids: CASSALGLVRDQETQYF.

This clonotype was seen many times. The chain uses TRBV2 and TRBJ1-2; D unclear. The CDR3 totals 16 residues. CDR1 and CDR2 from the germline V gene are SNHLY and FYNNEI. Trimming took off 1 base at V and 4 bases at J, with 16 bases between the two ends. CDR3 in DNA: TGTGCCAGCAGTGAAGGAGAGCTTTCAGCGGCCTATGGCTACACCTTC. Protein sequence: CASSEGELSAAYGYTF.

Concerning this clonotype itself: At one boundary the junction diverges from the germline segment, which might be a read error. The chain joins TRBV20-1 to TRBJ2-7; TRBD2 is a possible D gene (6 bases). The CDR3 spans 16 residues. The V gene's germline CDR1 is DFQATT and CDR2 SNEGSKA (reference sequence). The CDR3 DNA reads TGCTGTGCTAGGGAAACAGGCGTAGGAGGGGAAGGCGAGCAGTACTTC. As protein: CCARETGVGGEGEQYF.

This clonotype was observed a few times. CDR3 region: CASSPDGVRRENIQYF. In nucleotides, the CDR3 is TGCGCCAGCAGCCCAGACGGGGTTCGTAGGGAAAACATTCAGTACTTC. The chain couples TRBV4-1 to TRBJ2-4, with a weak D call TRBD2 (5 bases). With 4 bases removed from V and 5 bases from J, the gap between germline ends came to 18 bases. CDR3 size: 16 residues. Germline CDR1 MGHRA, CDR2 YSYEKL.

This clonotype has a handful of counts. The rearrangement joins TRBV28 to TRBJ2-5; 8 positions agree with TRBD2. Germline lookup yields CDR1 MDHEN and CDR2 SYDVKM. This CDR3 region has 15 residues. Trimming took 6 bases from V and 2 from J; bases not matched to a gene: 8. The CDR3 bases are TGTGCCAGCAGCAAACCACGGGGGGGGCAAGAGACCCAGTACTTC. Amino acid sequence: CASSKPRGGQETQYF.

At least ten counts were recorded for this clonotype. This rearrangement joins TRBV4-1 to TRBJ2-1; D is perhaps TRBD1 (6 bases). Germline V lookup: CDR1 MGHRA, CDR2 YSYEKL. V gave up 2 bases and J gave up 9 bases, with 20 bases separating them. This CDR3 contains 16 residues. The CDR3: CASSQKQGGSSIEQFF. DNA for the CDR3: TGCGCCAGCAGCCAAAAACAGGGTGGTAGTAGTATTGAGCAGTTCTTC.